Listed here are 5 T cell receptor delta chains from one sample, sequenced in a study of Vδ1+ human thymocytes. The template was reverse-transcribed extracted RNA. The CDR3 regions were amplified by multiplex PCR from V-gene primers to a constant-region primer. TCRdb reanalysed the multiplex PCR reads with CATT. The sample shows about 75,000 delta-chain clones, 30% to 40% of them seen only once. The study's findings and limits: In the thymus, TRG and TRD repertoires looked highly polyclonal with Gaussian CDR3 lengths.

What these receptors recognize is not known. Sequenced: Vdelta1+ gamma-delta thymocytes from the thymus. The subset: FACS-sorted CD3+ TCRalphabeta- TCRVdelta1+ TCRVdelta2- thymocytes. These receptor sequences come from a boy under two years old who had congenital heart surgery.

The J gene is TRDJ1, the V gene TRDV2; 12 nucleotides agree with TRDD3. Looked up from germline, CDR1 is GEAIGNYY and CDR2 is EKD. This CDR3 region has 17 residues. V shed 1 base, J shed 0 bases, and the junction held 5 bases outside the gene matches. The CDR3 protein is CACDTALGDTDTDKLIF. In nucleotides, the CDR3 is TGTGCCTGTGACACGGCACTGGGGGATACCGACACCGATAAACTCATCTTT.

Concerning this clone itself: A much larger clone is a single base away; this may be a read error. The chain combines TRDV2 with TRDJ1, with D perhaps matching TRDD2 or TRDD3 (5 bases each). The CDR3 covers 17 residues. The V gene's germline CDR1 is GEAIGNYY and CDR2 EKD. CDR3 protein: CACDTRGDPSYTDRLIF. CDR3 sequence (DNA): TGTGCCTGTGACACGCGAGGGGACCCTTCGTACACCGATAGACTCATCTTT.

The chain combines TRDV1 with TRDJ1; TRDD2 aligns across 7 bases. This CDR3 contains 20 residues. With V trimmed by 3 bases and J by 0 bases, 19 bases remained unmatched. Germline CDR1 reads TSWWSYY; CDR2 reads QGS. For the CDR3, the DNA is TGTGCTCTTGGGGACATCATTCCTACGGTGGTGGGAGTGTACACCGATAAACTCATCTTT. This gives the protein CALGDIIPTVVGVYTDKLIF.

The chain links TRDV1 to TRDJ1; D is uncertain. Germline V gives CDR1 TSWWSYY, CDR2 QGS. The CDR3 covers 15 residues. V shed 0 bases and J shed 6 bases, with 14 bases lying between them. The DNA of the CDR3 is TGTGCTCTTGGGGAACTTTCCCCCACATGCTATAAACTCATCTTT. Translation gives CALGELSPTCYKLIF.

The V gene is TRDV1, the J gene TRDJ1, with a weak D call TRDD3 (6 bases). In germline, CDR1 is TSWWSYY, CDR2 QGS. Trimming pared 1 base from V and 0 bases from J, leaving 24 bases between. This CDR3 is built from 20 residues. The CDR3 bases are TGTGCTCTTGGGGAACGGTCGGGGACTCTGGGGATCCGGTACACCGATAAACTCATCTTT. This sequence encodes CALGERSGTLGIRYTDKLIF.